A selection of T cell receptor beta chains follows, all from one sample in a study of T cell repertoires in cytomegalovirus infection. Using its own MiXCR run on the reads, TCRdb lists one record per CDR3 protein. Of under 350,000 distinct CDR3 sequences listed, over 7.5% are singletons. The sequenced sample was PBMCs. Receptors originate from a human donor in good health (CMV status not recorded). Some clones in this sample may be carry-over from other donors' samples. Both conserved end residues are part of each CDR3. D genes are given only for firm matches. The listing skips clone size in some rows; elsewhere it reads once, few, many or a size class.

d_call	clone_size	v_call	j_call	cdr3_nt	cdr3_aa
TRBD1	.	TRBV29-1	TRBJ2-2	TGCAGCGGCCTTCGACAGGGGGCGGCTACCGGGGAGCTGTTTTTT	CSGLRQGAATGELFF
.	.	TRBV12-3/TRBV12-4	TRBJ2-3	TGTGCCAGCGGGACTCAAGGCGCAGATACGCAGTATTTT	CASGTQGADTQYF
TRBD2	few	TRBV29-1	TRBJ2-1	TGCAGCGTTGAGGGACTAGCGGGAACACACAATGAGCAGTTCTTC	CSVEGLAGTHNEQFF
.	.	TRBV7-9	TRBJ1-6	TGTGCCAGCAGCTTAGGGCAGTACTCCTATAATTCACCCCTCCACTTT	CASSLGQYSYNSPLHF
TRBD2	.	TRBV2	TRBJ2-4	TGTGCCAGCAGGACCAGACTAGCGGGGGGGCCTCTAGCCAAAAACATTCAGTACTTC	CASRTRLAGGPLAKNIQYF
.	few	TRBV6-5	TRBJ2-7	TGTGCCAGCAGTCCCGGGACCTATTACGAGCAGTACTTC	CASSPGTYYEQYF
TRBD2	.	TRBV4-2	TRBJ2-7	TGTGCCAGCAGCCCCCGGGGGGGGGAGGTGTACGAGCAGTACTTC	CASSPRGGEVYEQYF
TRBD2	.	TRBV20-1	TRBJ2-1	TGCAGTGCTGGAGAGGCTAGCGGGGGGCCGAGCTCCTACAATGAGCAGTTCTTC	CSAGEASGGPSSYNEQFF
.	.	TRBV6-6	TRBJ1-1	TGTGCCAGCAATCTCGGGGGGCAGGGGCGGAGGAACACTGAAGCTTTCTTT	CASNLGGQGRRNTEAFF
TRBD2	few	TRBV7-2	TRBJ2-3	TGTGCCAGTGGGGCCTCCGGGCTAGCGGGGAGCACAGATACGCAGTATTTT	CASGASGLAGSTDTQYF
.	.	TRBV20-1	TRBJ1-4	TGCAGTGCCATTCAGGCAACTAATGAAAAACTGTTTTTT	CSAIQATNEKLFF
.	.	TRBV30	TRBJ1-2	TGTGCCTGGAGAAGGACCACCCGACCACTAGATAAGTATGGCTACACCTTC	CAWRRTTRPLDKYGYTF
TRBD1	few	TRBV5-1	TRBJ2-7	TGCGCCAGCAGCCCTGGGACAGGGGTACGGGAGCAGTACTTC	CASSPGTGVREQYF
.	few	TRBV6-5	TRBJ2-2	TGTGCCAGCAGTCCAAACGGGGCGCTCACCGGGGAGCTGTTTTTT	CASSPNGALTGELFF
TRBD2	.	TRBV5-1	TRBJ2-2	TGCGCCAGCAGCTTGGAGACTAGCGGGAACACCGGGGAGCTGTTTTTT	CASSLETSGNTGELFF
TRBD1	.	TRBV7-2	TRBJ1-4	TGTGCCAGCAGCTTAGGACGGGACAGGGGAGGAAAACTGTTTTTT	CASSLGRDRGGKLFF
.	many	TRBV4-1	TRBJ2-3	TGCGCCAGCAGCCAAGACGGGACATCGCAGTATTTT	CASSQDGTSQYF
.	.	TRBV11-2	TRBJ2-5	TGTGCCAGCAGCTTATCGACAGTCCAAGAGACCCAGTACTTC	CASSLSTVQETQYF
TRBD2	few	TRBV12-3/TRBV12-4	TRBJ2-1	TGTGCCAGCAGTATAGACAGTATAGTGACTAGCGGGAGGGTCAATGAGCAGTTCTTC	CASSIDSIVTSGRVNEQFF
.	few	TRBV6-6	TRBJ1-6	TGTGCCCGCGGGAGGCAGGCGGGTTCACCCCTCCACTTT	CARGRQAGSPLHF
.	.	TRBV5-4	TRBJ1-2	TGTGCCAGCAGCCCGAGGGGGGGCCGAGGCTACACCTTC	CASSPRGGRGYTF